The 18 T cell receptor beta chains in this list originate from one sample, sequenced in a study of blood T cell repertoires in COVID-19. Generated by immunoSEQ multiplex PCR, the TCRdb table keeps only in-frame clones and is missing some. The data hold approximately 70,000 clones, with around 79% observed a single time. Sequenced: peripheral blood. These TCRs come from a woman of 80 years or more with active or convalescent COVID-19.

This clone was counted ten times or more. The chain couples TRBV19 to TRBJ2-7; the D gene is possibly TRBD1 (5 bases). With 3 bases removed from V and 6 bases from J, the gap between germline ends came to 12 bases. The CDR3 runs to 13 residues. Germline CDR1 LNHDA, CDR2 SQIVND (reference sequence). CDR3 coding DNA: TGTGCCAGTAGTATGGATCAGGGTACCGAGCAGTACTTC. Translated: CASSMDQGTEQYF.

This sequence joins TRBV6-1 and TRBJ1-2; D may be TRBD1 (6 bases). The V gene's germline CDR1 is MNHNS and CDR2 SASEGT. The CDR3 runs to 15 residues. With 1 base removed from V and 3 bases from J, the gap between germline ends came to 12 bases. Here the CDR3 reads CASSEGWTADYGYTF. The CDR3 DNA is TGTGCCAGCAGTGAAGGCTGGACAGCCGACTATGGCTACACCTTC.

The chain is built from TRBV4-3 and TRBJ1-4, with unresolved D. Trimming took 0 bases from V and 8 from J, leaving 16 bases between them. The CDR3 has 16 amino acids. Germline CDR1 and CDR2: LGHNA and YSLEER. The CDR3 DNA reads TGCGCCAGCAGCCAAGATCGCCTTTTATACAAGGAAAAACTGTTTTTT. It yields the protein CASSQDRLLYKEKLFF.

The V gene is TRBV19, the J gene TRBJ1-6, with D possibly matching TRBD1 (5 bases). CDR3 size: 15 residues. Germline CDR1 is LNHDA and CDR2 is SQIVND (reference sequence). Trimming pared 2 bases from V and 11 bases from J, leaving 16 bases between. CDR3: CASSIIGALRTPLHF. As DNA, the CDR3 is TGTGCCAGTAGTATAATTGGGGCCCTCAGGACACCCCTCCACTTT.

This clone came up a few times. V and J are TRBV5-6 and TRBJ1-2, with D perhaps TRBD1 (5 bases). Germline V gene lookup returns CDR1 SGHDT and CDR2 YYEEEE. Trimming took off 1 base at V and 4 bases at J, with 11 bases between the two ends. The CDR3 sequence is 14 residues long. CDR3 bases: TGTGCCAGCAGCTTGTGGGGAGGGGTCTATGGCTACACCTTC. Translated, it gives CASSLWGGVYGYTF. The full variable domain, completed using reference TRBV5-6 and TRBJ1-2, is DAGVTQSPTHLIKTRGQQVTLRCSPKSGHDTVSWYQQALGQGPQFIFQYYEEEERQRGNFPDRFSGHQFPNYSSELNVNALLLGDSALYLCASSLWGGVYGYTFGSGTRLTVV.

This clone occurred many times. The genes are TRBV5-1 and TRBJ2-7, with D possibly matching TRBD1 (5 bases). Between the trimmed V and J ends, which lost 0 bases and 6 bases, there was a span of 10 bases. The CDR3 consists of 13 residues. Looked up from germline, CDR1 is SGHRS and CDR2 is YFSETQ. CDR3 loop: CASSLGQGGEQYF. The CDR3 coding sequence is TGCGCCAGCAGCTTGGGTCAGGGCGGCGAGCAGTACTTC.

CDR3 residues: CASSFGSGNTIYF. As DNA, the CDR3 is TGTGCCAGCAGTTTCGGCTCTGGAAACACCATATATTTT. The chain couples TRBV12-3 or TRBV12-4 to TRBJ1-3; no clear D gene. Trimming removed 3 bases from V and 0 bases from J, with 3 bases in between. This CDR3 spans 13 amino acids.

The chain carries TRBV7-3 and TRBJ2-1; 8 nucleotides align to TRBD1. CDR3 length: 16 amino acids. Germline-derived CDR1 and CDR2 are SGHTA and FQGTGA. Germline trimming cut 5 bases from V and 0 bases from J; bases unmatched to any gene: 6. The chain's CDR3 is CASSGQGGVSYNEQFF. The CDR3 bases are TGTGCCAGCAGCGGACAGGGTGGCGTCTCCTACAATGAGCAGTTCTTC.

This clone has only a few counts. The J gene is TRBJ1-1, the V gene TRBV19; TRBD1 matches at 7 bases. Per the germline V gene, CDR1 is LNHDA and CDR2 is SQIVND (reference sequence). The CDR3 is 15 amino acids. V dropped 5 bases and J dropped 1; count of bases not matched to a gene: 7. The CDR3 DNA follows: TGTGCCAGTAGTCCTCTCGACAGGGCGAACACTGAAGCTTTCTTT. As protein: CASSPLDRANTEAFF.

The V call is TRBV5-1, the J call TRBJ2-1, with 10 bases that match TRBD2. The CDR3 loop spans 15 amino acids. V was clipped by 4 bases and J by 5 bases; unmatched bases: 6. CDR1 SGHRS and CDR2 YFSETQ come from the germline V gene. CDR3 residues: CASSKSGTSDNEQFF. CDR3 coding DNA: TGCGCCAGCAGCAAATCCGGGACTAGCGACAATGAGCAGTTCTTC.

This chain's CDR3 is CASSRQNTGELFF. The CDR3 nucleotides are TGTGCCAGCAGCCGACAGAACACCGGGGAGCTGTTTTTT. This chain uses TRBV3-1 (or the pseudogene TRBV3-2) with TRBJ2-2; D not resolved. Trimming stripped 4 bases from V and 1 base from J, with 4 bases between. This CDR3 region has 13 residues. Germline CDR1 reads LGHDT; CDR2 reads YNNKEL (reference sequence).

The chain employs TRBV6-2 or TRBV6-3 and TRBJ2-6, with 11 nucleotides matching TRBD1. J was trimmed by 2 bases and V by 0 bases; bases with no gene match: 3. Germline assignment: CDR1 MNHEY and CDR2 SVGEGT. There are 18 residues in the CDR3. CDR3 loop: CASSYSGTGGAGANVLTF. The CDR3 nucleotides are TGTGCCAGCAGTTACTCTGGGACAGGGGGTGCTGGGGCCAACGTCCTGACTTTC.

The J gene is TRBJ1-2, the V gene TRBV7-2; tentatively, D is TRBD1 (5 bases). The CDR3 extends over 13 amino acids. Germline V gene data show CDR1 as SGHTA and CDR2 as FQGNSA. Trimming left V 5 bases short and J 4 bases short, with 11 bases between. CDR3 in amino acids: CASSRDSPYGYTF. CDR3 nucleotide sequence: TGTGCCAGCAGCCGCGACAGCCCCTATGGCTACACCTTC.

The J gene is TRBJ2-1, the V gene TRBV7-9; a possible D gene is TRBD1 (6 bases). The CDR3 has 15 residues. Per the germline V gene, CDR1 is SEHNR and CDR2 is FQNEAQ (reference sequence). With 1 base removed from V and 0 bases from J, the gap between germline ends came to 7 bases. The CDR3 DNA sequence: TGTGCCAGCAGCTTAGAAGGGGGCTCCTACAATGAGCAGTTCTTC. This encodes CASSLEGGSYNEQFF.

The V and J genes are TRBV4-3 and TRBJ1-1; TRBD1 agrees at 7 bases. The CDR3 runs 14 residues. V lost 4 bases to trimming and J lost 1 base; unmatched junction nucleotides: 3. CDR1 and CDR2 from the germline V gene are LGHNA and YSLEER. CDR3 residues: CASSRGDRNTEAFF. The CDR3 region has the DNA TGCGCCAGCAGCCGCGGGGACAGGAACACTGAAGCTTTCTTT.

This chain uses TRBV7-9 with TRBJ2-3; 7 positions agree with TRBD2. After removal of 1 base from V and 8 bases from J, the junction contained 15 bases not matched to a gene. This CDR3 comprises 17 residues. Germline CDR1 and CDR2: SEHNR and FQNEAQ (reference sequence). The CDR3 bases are TGTGCCAGCAGCTTAGGAGGACACATTATCATAGCGGGTACGCAGTATTTT. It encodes CASSLGGHIIIAGTQYF.

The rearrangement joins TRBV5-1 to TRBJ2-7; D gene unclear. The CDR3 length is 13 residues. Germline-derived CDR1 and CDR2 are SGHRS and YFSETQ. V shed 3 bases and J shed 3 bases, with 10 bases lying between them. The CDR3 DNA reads TGCGCCAGCAGCTACAGCATCTTCTACGAGCAGTACTTC. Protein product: CASSYSIFYEQYF.

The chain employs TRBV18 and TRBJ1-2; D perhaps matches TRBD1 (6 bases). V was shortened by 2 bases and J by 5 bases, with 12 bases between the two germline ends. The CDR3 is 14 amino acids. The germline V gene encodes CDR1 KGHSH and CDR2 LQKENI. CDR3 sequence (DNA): TGTGCCAGCTCACCAGATCGCAGGGGTTATGGCTACACCTTC. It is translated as CASSPDRRGYGYTF.